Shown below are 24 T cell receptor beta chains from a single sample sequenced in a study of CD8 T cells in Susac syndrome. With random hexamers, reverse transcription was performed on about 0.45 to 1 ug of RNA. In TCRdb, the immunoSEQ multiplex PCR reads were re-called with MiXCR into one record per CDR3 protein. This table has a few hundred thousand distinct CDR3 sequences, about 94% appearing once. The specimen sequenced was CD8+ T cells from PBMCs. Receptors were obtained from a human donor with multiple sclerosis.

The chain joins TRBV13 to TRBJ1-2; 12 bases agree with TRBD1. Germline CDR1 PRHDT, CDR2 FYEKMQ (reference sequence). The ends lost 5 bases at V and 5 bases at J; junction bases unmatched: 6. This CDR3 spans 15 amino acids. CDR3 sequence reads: CASSPGTGGRYGYTF. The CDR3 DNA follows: TGTGCCAGCAGCCCCGGGACAGGGGGCCGGTATGGCTACACCTTC.

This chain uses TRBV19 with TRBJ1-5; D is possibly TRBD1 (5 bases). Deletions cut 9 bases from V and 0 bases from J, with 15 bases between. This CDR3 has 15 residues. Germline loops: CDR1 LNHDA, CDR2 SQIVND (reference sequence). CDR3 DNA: TGTGCCAGCCAGTTACAGACAGATAGCAATCAGCCCCAGCATTTT. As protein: CASQLQTDSNQPQHF.

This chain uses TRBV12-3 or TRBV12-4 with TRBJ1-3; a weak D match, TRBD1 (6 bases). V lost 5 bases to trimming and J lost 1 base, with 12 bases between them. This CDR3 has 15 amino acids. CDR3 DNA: TGTGCCAGCAGTCATACAGGGCTATCTGGAAACACCATATATTTT. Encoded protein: CASSHTGLSGNTIYF.

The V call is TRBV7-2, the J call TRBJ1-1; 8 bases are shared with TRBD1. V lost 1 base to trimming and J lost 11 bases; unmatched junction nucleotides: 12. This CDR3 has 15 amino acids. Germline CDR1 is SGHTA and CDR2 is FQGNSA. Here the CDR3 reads CASSLEGGGQEVAFF. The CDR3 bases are TGTGCCAGCAGCTTAGAGGGGGGGGGACAGGAGGTGGCTTTCTTT.

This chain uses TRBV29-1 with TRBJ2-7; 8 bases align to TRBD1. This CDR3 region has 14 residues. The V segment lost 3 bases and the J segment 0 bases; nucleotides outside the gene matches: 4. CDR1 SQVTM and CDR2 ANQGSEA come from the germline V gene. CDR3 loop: CSVETGESSYEQYF. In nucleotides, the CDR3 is TGCAGCGTTGAGACAGGGGAGAGCTCCTACGAGCAGTACTTC.

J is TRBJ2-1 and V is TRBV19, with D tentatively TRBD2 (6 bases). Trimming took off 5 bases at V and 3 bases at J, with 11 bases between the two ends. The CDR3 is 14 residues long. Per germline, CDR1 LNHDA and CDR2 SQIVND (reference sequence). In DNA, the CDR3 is TGTGCCAGTAGTCCCCAGGACTACTACAATGAGCAGTTCTTC. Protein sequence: CASSPQDYYNEQFF.

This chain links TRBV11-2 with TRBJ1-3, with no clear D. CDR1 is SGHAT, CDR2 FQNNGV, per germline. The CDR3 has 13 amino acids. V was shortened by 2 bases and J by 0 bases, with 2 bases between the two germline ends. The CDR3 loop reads CASSLFSGNTIYF. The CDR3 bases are TGTGCCAGCAGCTTATTCTCTGGAAACACCATATATTTT.

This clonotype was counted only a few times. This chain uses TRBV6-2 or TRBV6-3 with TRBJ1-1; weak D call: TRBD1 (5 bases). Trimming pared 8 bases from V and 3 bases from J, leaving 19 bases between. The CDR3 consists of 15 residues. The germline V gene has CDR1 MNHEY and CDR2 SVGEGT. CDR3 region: CASHLEGQLYTEAFF. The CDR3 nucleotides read TGTGCCAGCCACTTGGAGGGGCAGTTATACACTGAAGCTTTCTTT.

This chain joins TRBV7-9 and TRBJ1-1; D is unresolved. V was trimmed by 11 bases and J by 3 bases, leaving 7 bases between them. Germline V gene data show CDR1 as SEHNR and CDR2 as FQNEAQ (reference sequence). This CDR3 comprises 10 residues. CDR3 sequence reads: CAHGDTEAFF. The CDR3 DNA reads TGTGCCCACGGGGACACTGAAGCTTTCTTT.

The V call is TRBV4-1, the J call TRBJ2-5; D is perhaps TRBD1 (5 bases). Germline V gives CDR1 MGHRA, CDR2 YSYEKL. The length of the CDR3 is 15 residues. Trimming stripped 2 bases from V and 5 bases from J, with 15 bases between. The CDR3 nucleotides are TGCGCCAGCAGCCAAAGGGGCCCCACAAGGGAGACCCAGTACTTC. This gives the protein CASSQRGPTRETQYF.

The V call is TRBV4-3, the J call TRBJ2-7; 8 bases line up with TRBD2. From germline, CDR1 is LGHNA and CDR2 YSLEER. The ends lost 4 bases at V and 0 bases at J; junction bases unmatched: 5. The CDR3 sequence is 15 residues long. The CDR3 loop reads CASSPGLGGSYEQYF. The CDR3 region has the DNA TGCGCCAGCAGCCCGGGACTAGGGGGCTCCTACGAGCAGTACTTC.

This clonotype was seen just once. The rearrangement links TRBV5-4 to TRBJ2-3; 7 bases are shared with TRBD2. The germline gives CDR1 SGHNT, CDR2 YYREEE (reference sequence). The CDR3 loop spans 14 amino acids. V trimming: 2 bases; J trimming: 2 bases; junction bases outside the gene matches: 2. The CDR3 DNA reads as TGTGCCAGCAGCTTCGGGACTAACACAGATACGCAGTATTTT. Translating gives CASSFGTNTDTQYF.

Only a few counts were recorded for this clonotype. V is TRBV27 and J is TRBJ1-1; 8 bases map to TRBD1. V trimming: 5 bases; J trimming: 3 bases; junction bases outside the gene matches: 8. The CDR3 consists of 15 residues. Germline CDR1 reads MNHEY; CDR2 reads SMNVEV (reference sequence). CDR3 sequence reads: CASSTRGQGDTEAFF. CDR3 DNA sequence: TGTGCCAGCAGTACCAGAGGACAGGGTGACACTGAAGCTTTCTTT.

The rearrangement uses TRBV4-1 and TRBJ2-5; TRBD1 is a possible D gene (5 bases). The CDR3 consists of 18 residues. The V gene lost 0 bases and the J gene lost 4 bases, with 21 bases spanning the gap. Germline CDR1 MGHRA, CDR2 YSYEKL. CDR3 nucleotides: TGCGCCAGCAGCCAAGATTTTTGGGGCAGGGATGACGGAGAGACCCAGTACTTC. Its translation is CASSQDFWGRDDGETQYF.

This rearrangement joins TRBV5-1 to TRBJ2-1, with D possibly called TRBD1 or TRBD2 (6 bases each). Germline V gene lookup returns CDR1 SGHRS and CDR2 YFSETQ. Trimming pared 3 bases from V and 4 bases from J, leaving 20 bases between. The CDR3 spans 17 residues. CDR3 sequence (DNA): TGCGCCAGCAGCTGGGGGGCCGGGTCGCAGTATTACAATGAGCAGTTCTTC. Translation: CASSWGAGSQYYNEQFF.

The DNA of the CDR3 is TGCGCCAGCAGCCAAAATACGACAGTCGCCGGCTACACCTTC. It codes for CASSQNTTVAGYTF. The rearrangement uses TRBV4-1 and TRBJ1-2, with a weak D call TRBD1 (5 bases). CDR1 and CDR2 from the germline V gene are MGHRA and YSYEKL. The V gene lost 2 bases and the J gene lost 8 bases, with 15 bases spanning the gap. This CDR3 has 14 amino acids.

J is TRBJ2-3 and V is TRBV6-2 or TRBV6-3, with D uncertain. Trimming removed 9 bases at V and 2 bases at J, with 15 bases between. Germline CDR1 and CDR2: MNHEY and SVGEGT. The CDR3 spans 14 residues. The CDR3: CASLRGFDTDTQYF. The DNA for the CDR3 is TGTGCCAGTCTCCGAGGCTTCGACACAGATACGCAGTATTTT.

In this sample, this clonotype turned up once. The CDR3 here is CASKGQGNTGELFF. The DNA of the CDR3 is TGTGCCAGCAAGGGACAGGGGAACACCGGGGAGCTGTTTTTT. V is TRBV6-2 or TRBV6-3 and J is TRBJ2-2; 9 bases fit TRBD1. The junction had 1 base not matched to a gene; V was cut back by 7 bases and J by 1 base. The CDR3 consists of 14 residues. Germline CDR1 and CDR2: MNHEY and SVGEGT.

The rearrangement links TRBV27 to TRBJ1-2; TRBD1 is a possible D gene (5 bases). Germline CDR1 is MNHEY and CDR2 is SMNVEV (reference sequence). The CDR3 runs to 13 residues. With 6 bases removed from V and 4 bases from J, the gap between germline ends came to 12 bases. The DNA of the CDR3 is TGTGCCAGCAGGAATCAGGGTCGCTATGGCTACACCTTC. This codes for CASRNQGRYGYTF.

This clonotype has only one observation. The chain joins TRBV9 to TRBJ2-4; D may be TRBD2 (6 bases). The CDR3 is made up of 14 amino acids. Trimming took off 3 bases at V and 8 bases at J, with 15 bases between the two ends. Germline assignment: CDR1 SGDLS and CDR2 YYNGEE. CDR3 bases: TGTGCCAGCAGCGCCCGAGATTGGGGGGACATTCAGTACTTC. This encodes CASSARDWGDIQYF. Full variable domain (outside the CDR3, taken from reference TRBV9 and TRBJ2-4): DSGVTQTPKHLITATGQRVTLRCSPRSGDLSVYWYQQSLDQGLQFLIQYYNGEERAKGNILERFSAQQFPDLHSELNLSSLELGDSALYFCASSARDWGDIQYFGAGTRLSVL.

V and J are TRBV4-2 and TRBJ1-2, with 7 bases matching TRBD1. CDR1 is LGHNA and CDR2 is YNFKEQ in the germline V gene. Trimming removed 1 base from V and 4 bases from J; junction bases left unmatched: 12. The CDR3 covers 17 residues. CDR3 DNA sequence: TGTGCCAGCAGCCAAGGAACGGTTCAGGGGGAGAGCTATGGCTACACCTTC. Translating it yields CASSQGTVQGESYGYTF.

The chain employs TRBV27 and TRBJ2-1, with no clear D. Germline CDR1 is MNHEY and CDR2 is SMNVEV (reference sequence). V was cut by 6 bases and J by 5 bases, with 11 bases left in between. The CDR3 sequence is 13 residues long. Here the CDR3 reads CASSPGRNNEQFF. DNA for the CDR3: TGTGCCAGCAGCCCCGGCAGAAACAATGAGCAGTTCTTC.

The CDR3 loop reads CASSKTDTYEQYF. The CDR3 bases are TGTGCCAGCAGCAAAACAGATACCTACGAGCAGTACTTC. This chain joins TRBV3-1 and TRBJ2-7, with D unresolved. CDR1 is LGHDT, CDR2 YNNKEL, per germline (reference sequence). This CDR3 is 13 amino acids long. The germline V and J ends were trimmed by 5 bases and 2 bases, with 10 bases remaining between them.

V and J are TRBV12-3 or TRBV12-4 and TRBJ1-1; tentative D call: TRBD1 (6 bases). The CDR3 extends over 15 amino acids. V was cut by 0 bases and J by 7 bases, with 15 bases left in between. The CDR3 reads CASSLALRTVSEAFF. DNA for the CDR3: TGTGCCAGCAGTTTAGCGCTAAGGACAGTAAGTGAAGCTTTCTTT.